Detailed here is one T cell receptor (beta chain). The sample comes from a study of blood T cell repertoires in COVID-19. Some clones are missing from TCRdb's copy, which holds only in-frame ones; the method was immunoSEQ multiplex PCR. The sample consists of approximately 430,000 clones, 75% to 90% of them appearing once. The length of the CDR3 is 16 residues. Germline CDR1 reads GTSNPN; CDR2 reads SVGIG (reference sequence). V lost 3 bases and J lost 0; bases outside the gene matches: 9. This sequence was found in a woman in her 30s with active or convalescent COVID-19. Material for sequencing was peripheral blood. The V and J genes are TRBV30 and TRBJ1-1, with 8 positions matching TRBD1. The CDR3 protein is CAWRAGQGFMNTEAFF. The DNA of the CDR3 is TGTGCCTGGAGGGCCGGACAGGGCTTCATGAACACTGAAGCTTTCTTT.